What follows are 27 T cell receptor beta chains derived from one specimen sequenced in a study of blood T cell repertoires in COVID-19. The data were produced by immunoSEQ multiplex PCR, yet TCRdb's version contains in-frame clones alone and is incomplete. The top ten hold just under 3% of the sample, which has 110,000 to 150,000 clones, approximately 85% seen once. Source material: peripheral blood. The receptors shown here come from a man aged 45-65 years with acute or convalescent COVID-19.

The gene calls are TRBV5-8 and TRBJ1-2, with TRBD1 matching over 8 bases. CDR3 length: 15 residues. Trimming cost V 1 base and J 4 bases; bases outside gene matches: 6. Germline V gene sequence: CDR1 SGHTS, CDR2 YDEGEE. CDR3 loop: CASSLRTGLSYGYTF. CDR3 bases: TGTGCCAGCAGCTTGAGGACAGGGCTAAGCTATGGCTACACCTTC.

The chain has TRBV11-2 and TRBJ2-7; maybe TRBD1 (6 bases). V lost 6 bases and J lost 4, with 10 bases in between. Germline assignment: CDR1 SGHAT and CDR2 FQNNGV. The CDR3 runs 12 residues. The CDR3 bases are TGTGCCAGCAGTTCCGACAGGTACGAGCAGTACTTC. Its protein is CASSSDRYEQYF.

In its sample, this clone was seen a few times. This rearrangement joins TRBV27 to TRBJ2-1; a weak D match, TRBD2 (6 bases). Germline-derived CDR1 and CDR2 are MNHEY and SMNVEV (reference sequence). This CDR3 has 14 residues. The ends were cut back, 6 bases at V and 4 bases at J, with 13 bases in the middle. The CDR3 spells CASSHGTSYNEQFF. The CDR3 bases are TGTGCCAGCAGCCACGGGACTTCTTACAATGAGCAGTTCTTC.

The chain's CDR3 is CASRLTGTSTYEQYF. DNA for the CDR3: TGTGCCAGCAGGCTAACCGGGACTAGCACCTACGAGCAGTACTTC. The chain links TRBV3-1 (or the pseudogene TRBV3-2) to TRBJ2-7; 9 bases are shared with TRBD2. J lost 2 bases, V lost 6 bases, and 8 bases had no gene match. The length of the CDR3 is 15 residues. The germline V gene has CDR1 LGHDT and CDR2 YNNKEL (reference sequence).

This clone was counted once. The rearrangement uses TRBV7-9 and TRBJ1-6; 11 nucleotides match TRBD1. The length of the CDR3 is 14 residues. Germline V CDR1 and CDR2: SEHNR, FQNEAQ (reference sequence). V was pared by 4 bases and J by 10 bases, with 3 bases of the junction left unmatched. This CDR3 is CASSSGQGASPLHF. The CDR3 DNA reads as TGTGCCAGCAGCTCCGGACAGGGGGCCTCACCCCTCCACTTT.

The genes are TRBV15 and TRBJ1-1, with D hard to call. Trimming left V 0 bases short and J 7 bases short, with 9 bases between. The CDR3 totals 13 residues. Germline V gene lookup returns CDR1 LNHNV and CDR2 YYDKDF (reference sequence). The CDR3: CATSREAHFEAFF. CDR3 DNA: TGTGCCACCAGCAGAGAGGCCCATTTTGAAGCTTTCTTT.

This clone was seen only once. The genes are TRBV7-8 and TRBJ2-6; 10 positions agree with TRBD2. The CDR3 contains 17 residues. The germline V gene encodes CDR1 SGHVS and CDR2 FQNEAQ. Trimming at V came to 5 bases and at J to 0 bases, leaving 4 bases not matched to a gene. The CDR3 nucleotides are TGTGCCAGCAGCCGAGCGGGAGGGAGCTCTGGGGCCAACGTCCTGACTTTC. Encoded protein: CASSRAGGSSGANVLTF.

The chain has TRBV3-1 (or the pseudogene TRBV3-2) and TRBJ1-5; D gene unclear. The CDR3 spans 15 residues. CDR1 and CDR2 from the germline V gene are LGHDT and YNNKEL (reference sequence). The V gene lost 0 bases and the J gene lost 4 bases, with 10 bases spanning the gap. The CDR3 reads CASSQDTTRNQPQHF. The CDR3 DNA is TGTGCCAGCAGCCAAGATACCACAAGAAATCAGCCCCAGCATTTT.

J is TRBJ1-2 and V is TRBV2; 10 bases are a match to TRBD1. CDR3 size: 16 residues. The V segment lost 4 bases and the J segment 7 bases; nucleotides outside the gene matches: 12. Germline lookup yields CDR1 SNHLY and CDR2 FYNNEI. The CDR3 DNA is TGTGCCAGCAGTGGGAGGACAGGGGGATCGACGGGTGGCTACACCTTC. Translated, it gives CASSGRTGGSTGGYTF.

The rearrangement joins TRBV10-3 to TRBJ1-5; D is perhaps TRBD1 (5 bases). Looked up from germline, CDR1 is ENHRY and CDR2 is SYGVKD. V was cut by 3 bases and J by 5 bases, with 20 bases left in between. The CDR3 totals 17 residues. The CDR3 loop reads CAISEVAGPKGHQPQHF. In DNA, the CDR3 is TGTGCCATCAGTGAAGTAGCGGGACCGAAAGGACATCAGCCCCAGCATTTT.

V usage is TRBV9 and J usage is TRBJ2-2; 10 bases fit TRBD1. The V gene end was trimmed by 5 bases and the J gene end by 5 bases; junction bases not matched to a gene: 6. The germline CDR1 and CDR2 sequences are SGDLS and YYNGEE. This CDR3 is 15 amino acids long. For the CDR3, the DNA is TGTGCCAGCAGGGCGACAGGGGGCTTAACCGGGGAGCTGTTTTTT. This sequence encodes CASRATGGLTGELFF.

The CDR3: CASSLFGTGDTQYF. CDR3 bases: TGTGCCAGCAGCTTATTCGGTACGGGAGATACGCAGTATTTT. The chain recombines TRBV7-9 with TRBJ2-3; D ambiguous. Germline loops: CDR1 SEHNR, CDR2 FQNEAQ (reference sequence). V gave up 2 bases and J gave up 5 bases, with 11 bases separating them. The CDR3 covers 14 residues. Drawing the rest from reference TRBV7-9 and TRBJ2-3, the complete variable domain is DTGVSQNPRHKITKRGQNVTFRCDPISEHNRLYWYRQTLGQGPEFLTYFQNEAQLEKSRLLSDRFSAERPKGSFSTLEIQRTEQGDSAMYLCASSLFGTGDTQYFGPGTRLTVL.

This clone was observed a single time. This sequence joins TRBV29-1 and TRBJ1-5, with D perhaps matching TRBD1 (6 bases). The CDR3 spans 13 residues. The germline V and J ends were trimmed by 4 bases and 4 bases, with 11 bases remaining between them. CDR1 is SQVTM, CDR2 ANQGSEA, per germline. The DNA of the CDR3 is TGCAGCGTTGGCGGACAGTTTAATCAGCCCCAGCATTTT. This codes for CSVGGQFNQPQHF.

This chain uses TRBV10-1 with TRBJ1-5, with 7 bases identical to TRBD1. The germline V gene encodes CDR1 WNHNN and CDR2 SYGVQD (reference sequence). Trimming took 6 bases from V and 7 from J; bases not matched to a gene: 12. The CDR3 has 15 residues. CDR3 in amino acids: CASRAEGTGEQPQHF. The CDR3 coding sequence is TGCGCCAGCAGGGCCGAAGGAACAGGGGAACAGCCCCAGCATTTT.

The chain is built from TRBV10-3 and TRBJ2-1; 10 nucleotides agree with TRBD2. Per germline, CDR1 ENHRY and CDR2 SYGVKD. The CDR3 runs 16 residues. With 6 bases clipped from V and 0 bases from J, the junction kept 5 bases outside the gene matches. The DNA for the CDR3 is TGTGCCATCAGGGAAGCGGGAGGGAGCTCCTACAATGAGCAGTTCTTC. This sequence encodes CAIREAGGSSYNEQFF.

The chain uses TRBV3-1 (or the pseudogene TRBV3-2) and TRBJ1-1; no reliable D call. Germline values: CDR1 LGHDT, CDR2 YNNKEL (reference sequence). V dropped 6 bases and J dropped 5 bases, with 13 bases sitting between them. This CDR3 region has 13 residues. The CDR3 sequence: CASRALEETEAFF. The DNA for the CDR3 is TGTGCCAGCAGGGCCCTAGAGGAAACTGAAGCTTTCTTT.

The CDR3 protein is CASSLYLGEGGYTF. CDR3 coding DNA: TGTGCCAGCAGCTTGTACTTGGGGGAGGGTGGCTACACCTTC. The rearrangement uses TRBV5-8 and TRBJ1-2, with TRBD1 as a possible D gene (5 bases). Germline values: CDR1 SGHTS, CDR2 YDEGEE. With 1 base removed from V and 7 bases from J, the gap between germline ends came to 14 bases. The CDR3 covers 14 residues.

This clone was counted only a few times. The chain recombines TRBV25-1 with TRBJ1-6; 8 nucleotides line up with TRBD1. The germline V gene has CDR1 MGHDK and CDR2 SYGVNS. Losses at the gene ends were 3 bases for V and 10 bases for J; bases not matched to a gene: 5. The CDR3 loop spans 14 amino acids. The CDR3 DNA reads as TGTGCCAGCAGTGAGCAGGGGGCAAAATCACCCCTCCACTTT. It codes for CASSEQGAKSPLHF.

V gene TRBV27 combines with J gene TRBJ2-3; 9 positions match TRBD2. Trimming removed 4 bases from V and 3 bases from J; junction bases left unmatched: 14. This CDR3 comprises 18 residues. CDR1 is MNHEY, CDR2 SMNVEV, per germline (reference sequence). The CDR3 loop reads CASSSISFLAGSTDTQYF. In DNA form, the CDR3 reads TGTGCCAGCAGTTCCATATCCTTCCTAGCGGGATCTACAGATACGCAGTATTTT.

The chain couples TRBV7-2 to TRBJ2-3; 10 bases map to TRBD1. From germline, CDR1 is SGHTA and CDR2 FQGNSA. V shed 1 base, J shed 1 base, and the junction held 2 bases outside the gene matches. The CDR3 runs to 16 residues. CDR3 region: CASSLGDRGRTDTQYF. The CDR3 nucleotides are TGTGCCAGCAGCTTAGGGGACAGGGGTCGCACAGATACGCAGTATTTT.

This chain uses TRBV6-5 with TRBJ1-5; tentatively, D is TRBD1 (5 bases). The CDR3 has 15 amino acids. V shed 2 bases and J shed 5 bases, with 13 bases lying between them. In germline, CDR1 is MNHEY, CDR2 SVGAGI. For the CDR3, the DNA is TGTGCCAGCAGTTACGGGGGGAGTCGAGATCAGCCCCAGCATTTT. Amino acid sequence: CASSYGGSRDQPQHF.

This clone was seen only once. At one end the junction does not follow the germline gene, possibly because of a read error. The chain joins TRBV5-1 to TRBJ1-5; no reliable D call. The CDR3 runs to 14 residues. CDR1 and CDR2 (germline): SGHRS, YFSETQ. CDR3 amino acids: CASSPEAGKQPQHF. The CDR3 nucleotides are TGCGCCAGCAGCCCTGAGGCTGGCAAACAGCCCCAGCATTTT.

This clone was seen only once. This rearrangement joins TRBV5-1 to TRBJ1-2; perhaps TRBD1 as D (5 bases). Germline V CDR1 and CDR2: SGHRS, YFSETQ. With 1 base removed from V and 6 bases from J, the gap between germline ends came to 10 bases. The CDR3 length is 13 residues. This CDR3 reads CASSLYQGHGYTF. The CDR3 coding sequence is TGCGCCAGCAGCTTGTACCAGGGTCATGGCTACACCTTC.

The chain links TRBV30 to TRBJ1-4; D unresolved. V lost 1 base and J lost 8, with 8 bases in between. The CDR3 consists of 12 residues. CDR1 and CDR2 (germline): GTSNPN, SVGIG (reference sequence). The chain's CDR3 is CAWSALGEKLFF. The CDR3 coding sequence is TGTGCCTGGAGTGCTCTTGGCGAAAAACTGTTTTTT.

This clone was seen a few times. The chain links TRBV5-4 to TRBJ2-7; 8 bases line up with TRBD1. Germline V lookup: CDR1 SGHNT, CDR2 YYREEE (reference sequence). The CDR3 covers 13 residues. V lost 6 bases to trimming and J lost 2 bases; unmatched junction nucleotides: 4. Here the CDR3 reads CASNLDRAYEQYF. In DNA, the CDR3 is TGTGCCAGCAACCTGGACAGGGCCTACGAGCAGTACTTC.

The chain employs TRBV5-4 and TRBJ2-2; 9 positions match TRBD1. V trimming: 1 base; J trimming: 4 bases; junction bases outside the gene matches: 8. This CDR3 region has 17 residues. CDR1 is SGHNT, CDR2 YYREEE, per germline (reference sequence). This CDR3 is CASSLPTGGVVTGELFF. The CDR3 nucleotides are TGTGCCAGCAGCTTGCCCACAGGGGGCGTAGTCACCGGGGAGCTGTTTTTT.

The V and J genes are TRBV14 and TRBJ1-4; maybe TRBD1 (5 bases). The CDR3 runs to 15 residues. Germline V gives CDR1 SGHDN, CDR2 FVKESK. Trimming cost V 1 base and J 8 bases, with 14 bases left between them. CDR3 loop: CASSQVRGSREKLFF. In DNA, the CDR3 is TGTGCCAGCAGCCAAGTCCGGGGGAGTCGCGAAAAACTGTTTTTT. The variable domain in full, completed from reference TRBV14 and TRBJ1-4, reads EAGVTQFPSHSVIEKGQTVTLRCDPISGHDNLYWYRRVMGKEIKFLLHFVKESKQDESGMPNNRFLAERTGGTYSTLKVQPAELEDSGVYFCASSQVRGSREKLFFGSGTQLSVL.